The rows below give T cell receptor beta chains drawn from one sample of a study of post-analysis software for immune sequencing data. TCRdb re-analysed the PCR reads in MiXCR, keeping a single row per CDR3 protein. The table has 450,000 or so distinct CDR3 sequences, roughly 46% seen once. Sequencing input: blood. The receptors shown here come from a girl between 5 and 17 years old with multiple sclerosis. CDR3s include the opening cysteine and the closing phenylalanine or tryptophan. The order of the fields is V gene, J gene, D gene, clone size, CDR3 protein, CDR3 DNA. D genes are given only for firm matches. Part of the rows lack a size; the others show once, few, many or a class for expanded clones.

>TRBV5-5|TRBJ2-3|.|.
CASSGPAGPRASTDAQYF
TGTGCCAGCAGCGGACCCGCGGGACCGAGGGCGAGCACAGATGCGCAGTATTTT
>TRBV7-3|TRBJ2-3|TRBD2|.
CASSPGLAGITDTQYF
TGTGCCAGCAGCCCCGGACTAGCGGGAATCACAGATACGCAGTATTTT
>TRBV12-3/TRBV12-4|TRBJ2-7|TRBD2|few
CASSLGEGLAGEPTYEQYF
TGTGCCAGCAGTTTAGGAGAGGGACTAGCGGGAGAGCCTACCTACGAGCAGTACTTC
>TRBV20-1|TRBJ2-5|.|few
CSARPPPNLQETQYF
TGCAGTGCTAGACCCCCCCCTAACCTCCAAGAGACCCAGTACTTC
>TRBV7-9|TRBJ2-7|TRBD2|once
CASSLVSGRANEQYF
TGTGCCAGCAGCTTAGTGAGCGGGAGGGCCAATGAGCAGTACTTC
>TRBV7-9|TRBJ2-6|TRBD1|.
CASSLSDRDLANVLTF
TGCGCCAGCAGCTTATCTGACAGGGACCTGGCCAACGTCCTGACTTTC
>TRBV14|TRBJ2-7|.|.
CASSRMGSYEQYF
TGTGCCAGCAGCCGTATGGGCTCCTACGAGCAGTACTTC
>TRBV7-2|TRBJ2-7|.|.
CASSRVYEQYF
TGTGCCAGCAGCCGAGTATACGAGCAGTACTTC
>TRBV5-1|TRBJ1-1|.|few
CASSLVGEAWATEAFF
TGCGCCAGCAGCTTGGTAGGGGAGGCCTGGGCCACTGAAGCTTTCTTT
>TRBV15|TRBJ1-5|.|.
CATSRDFPGSHQPQHF
TGTGCCACCAGCAGAGATTTCCCAGGGAGCCATCAGCCCCAGCATTTT
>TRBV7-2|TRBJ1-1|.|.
CASSKTRDHTEAFF
TGTGCCAGCAGCAAGACCCGGGACCACACTGAAGCTTTCTTT
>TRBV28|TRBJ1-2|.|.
CASSLPGGHYGYTF
TGTGCCAGCAGTTTGCCGGGGGGCCACTATGGCTACACCTTC
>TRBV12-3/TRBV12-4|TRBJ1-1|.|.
CASTPRGARTEAFF
TGTGCCAGCACCCCACGGGGGGCTAGGACTGAAGCTTTCTTT
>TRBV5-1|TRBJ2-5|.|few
CASSPRPLGGRETQYF
TGCGCCAGCAGCCCCCGGCCGCTAGGGGGAAGGGAGACCCAGTACTTC
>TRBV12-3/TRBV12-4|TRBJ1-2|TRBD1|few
CASIPYSGGYGYTF
TGTGCCAGCATCCCATACTCAGGGGGCTATGGCTACACCTTC
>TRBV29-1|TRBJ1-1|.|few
CSVDRAGMNTEAFF
TGCAGCGTTGATCGCGCAGGAATGAACACTGAAGCTTTCTTT
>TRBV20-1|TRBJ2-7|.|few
CSAGIQSSYEQYF
TGCAGTGCTGGAATACAGAGCTCCTACGAGCAGTACTTC
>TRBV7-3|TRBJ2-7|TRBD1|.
CAGSLTGGSYEQYF
TGTGCCGGCAGCTTGACAGGGGGCTCCTACGAGCAGTACTTC
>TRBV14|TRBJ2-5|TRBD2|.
CASSLRTSGNEETQYF
TGTGCCAGCAGCCTTCGGACTAGCGGAAACGAAGAGACCCAGTACTTC
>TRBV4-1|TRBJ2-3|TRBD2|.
CASSQDPGGVTDTQYF
TGCGCCAGCAGCCAAGATCCGGGAGGAGTCACAGATACGCAGTATTTT
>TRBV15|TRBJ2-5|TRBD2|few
CATSRESGGQETQYF
TGTGCCACCAGCAGAGAGTCGGGGGGTCAAGAGACCCAGTACTTC
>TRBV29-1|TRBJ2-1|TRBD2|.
CSVSGSVHNEQFF
TGCAGCGTTAGCGGGAGCGTCCACAATGAGCAGTTCTTC
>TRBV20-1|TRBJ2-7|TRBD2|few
CSARDKGTSVHEQYF
TGCAGTGCTAGAGATAAGGGGACTAGCGTCCACGAGCAGTACTTC
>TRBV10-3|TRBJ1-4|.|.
CAISTGTSRNEKLFF
TGTGCCATCAGTACCGGGACTTCCCGTAATGAAAAACTGTTTTTT
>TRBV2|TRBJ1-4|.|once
CASRLGGEKLFF
TGTGCCAGCCGACTGGGGGGTGAAAAACTGTTTTTT
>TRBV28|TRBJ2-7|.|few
CASRPTPAGAYEQYF
TGTGCCAGCAGACCCACGCCGGCAGGGGCCTACGAGCAGTACTTC
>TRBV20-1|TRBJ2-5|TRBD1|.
CSAFRGQGAGEQYF
TGCAGTGCCTTCCGGGGGCAGGGGGCAGGGGAGCAGTACTTC
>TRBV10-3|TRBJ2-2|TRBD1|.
CAISERRDRGRLWDTGELFF
TGTGCCATCAGTGAGCGCCGGGACAGGGGCCGCCTTTGGGACACCGGGGAGCTGTTTTTT
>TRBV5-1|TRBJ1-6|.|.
CASSLKARTDNSPLHF
TGCGCCAGCAGCTTGAAGGCACGGACAGATAATTCACCCCTCCACTTT
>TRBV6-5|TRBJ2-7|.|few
CASSQVGVPYEQYF
TGTGCCAGCAGTCAAGTCGGGGTACCCTACGAGCAGTACTTC
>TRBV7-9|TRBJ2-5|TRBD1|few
CASSPSRGQGETQYF
TGTGCCAGCAGCCCAAGCCGAGGACAGGGAGAGACCCAGTACTTC
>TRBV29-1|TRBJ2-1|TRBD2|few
CSVEERGGGGRFNNEQFF
TGCAGCGTTGAGGAAAGGGGCGGGGGCGGGAGGTTCAACAATGAGCAGTTCTTC
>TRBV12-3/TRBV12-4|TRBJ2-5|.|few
CASRRTASGTQYF
TGTGCCAGCAGAAGGACAGCATCAGGGACCCAGTACTTC
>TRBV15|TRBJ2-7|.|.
CATSTTRRNSQLYEQYF
TGTGCCACCAGCACTACACGAAGGAACAGCCAACTCTACGAGCAGTACTTC
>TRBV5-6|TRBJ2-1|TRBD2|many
CASSLLAAHNEQFF
TGTGCCAGCAGCTTACTAGCGGCCCACAATGAGCAGTTCTTC
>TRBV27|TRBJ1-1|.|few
CASSPHFGRVVTEAFF
TGTGCCAGCAGTCCCCACTTTGGCCGGGTAGTCACTGAAGCTTTCTTT
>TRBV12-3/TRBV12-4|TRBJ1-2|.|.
CASGLSGQGDGYTF
TGTGCCAGTGGATTAAGTGGGCAGGGAGACGGCTACACCTTC
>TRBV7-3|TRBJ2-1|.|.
CASSVIANSYNEQFF
TGTGCCAGCAGCGTTATAGCGAACTCCTACAATGAGCAGTTCTTC
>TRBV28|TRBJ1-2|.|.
CASSFVGSGYTF
TGTGCCAGCAGTTTTGTGGGATCAGGCTACACCTTC
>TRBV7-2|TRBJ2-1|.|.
CASSPPVGFNEQFF
TGTGCCAGCAGCCCGCCGGTAGGGTTCAATGAGCAGTTCTTC
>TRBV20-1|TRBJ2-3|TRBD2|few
CSASGLAGGKDTQYF
TGCAGTGCTAGCGGGCTAGCGGGAGGGAAGGATACGCAGTATTTT
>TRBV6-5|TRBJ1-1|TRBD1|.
CASATRTGGMNTEAFF
TGTGCCAGCGCGACTAGGACAGGGGGTATGAACACTGAAGCTTTCTTT
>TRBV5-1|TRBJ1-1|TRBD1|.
CASSSERTGDTEAFF
TGCGCCAGCAGCTCCGAGCGGACAGGGGACACTGAAGCTTTCTTT
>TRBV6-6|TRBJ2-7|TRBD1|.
CASRLWGQSDEQYF
TGTGCCAGCAGGCTGTGGGGACAGAGCGACGAGCAGTACTTC
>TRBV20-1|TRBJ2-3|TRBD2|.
CSARRQTSGGTDTQYF
TGCAGTGCTAGACGCCAAACTAGCGGGGGCACAGATACGCAGTATTTT
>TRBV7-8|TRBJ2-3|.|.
CASLGARTDTQYF
TGTGCCAGCTTAGGGGCGAGAACAGATACGCAGTATTTT
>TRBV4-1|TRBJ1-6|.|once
CASRDMTGGHSPLHF
TGCGCCAGCAGGGATATGACAGGCGGTCACTCACCCCTCCACTTT
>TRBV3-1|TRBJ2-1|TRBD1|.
CASSPTGLTRGLDNEQFF
TGTGCCAGCAGCCCCACCGGACTGACAAGGGGGCTAGACAATGAGCAGTTCTTC
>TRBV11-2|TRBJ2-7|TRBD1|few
CASSHPGQRSYEQYF
TGTGCCAGCAGCCACCCGGGACAGCGATCCTACGAGCAGTACTTC
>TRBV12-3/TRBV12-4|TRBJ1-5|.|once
CASSPEVQPQHF
TGTGCCAGCAGTCCAGAGGTTCAGCCCCAGCATTTT